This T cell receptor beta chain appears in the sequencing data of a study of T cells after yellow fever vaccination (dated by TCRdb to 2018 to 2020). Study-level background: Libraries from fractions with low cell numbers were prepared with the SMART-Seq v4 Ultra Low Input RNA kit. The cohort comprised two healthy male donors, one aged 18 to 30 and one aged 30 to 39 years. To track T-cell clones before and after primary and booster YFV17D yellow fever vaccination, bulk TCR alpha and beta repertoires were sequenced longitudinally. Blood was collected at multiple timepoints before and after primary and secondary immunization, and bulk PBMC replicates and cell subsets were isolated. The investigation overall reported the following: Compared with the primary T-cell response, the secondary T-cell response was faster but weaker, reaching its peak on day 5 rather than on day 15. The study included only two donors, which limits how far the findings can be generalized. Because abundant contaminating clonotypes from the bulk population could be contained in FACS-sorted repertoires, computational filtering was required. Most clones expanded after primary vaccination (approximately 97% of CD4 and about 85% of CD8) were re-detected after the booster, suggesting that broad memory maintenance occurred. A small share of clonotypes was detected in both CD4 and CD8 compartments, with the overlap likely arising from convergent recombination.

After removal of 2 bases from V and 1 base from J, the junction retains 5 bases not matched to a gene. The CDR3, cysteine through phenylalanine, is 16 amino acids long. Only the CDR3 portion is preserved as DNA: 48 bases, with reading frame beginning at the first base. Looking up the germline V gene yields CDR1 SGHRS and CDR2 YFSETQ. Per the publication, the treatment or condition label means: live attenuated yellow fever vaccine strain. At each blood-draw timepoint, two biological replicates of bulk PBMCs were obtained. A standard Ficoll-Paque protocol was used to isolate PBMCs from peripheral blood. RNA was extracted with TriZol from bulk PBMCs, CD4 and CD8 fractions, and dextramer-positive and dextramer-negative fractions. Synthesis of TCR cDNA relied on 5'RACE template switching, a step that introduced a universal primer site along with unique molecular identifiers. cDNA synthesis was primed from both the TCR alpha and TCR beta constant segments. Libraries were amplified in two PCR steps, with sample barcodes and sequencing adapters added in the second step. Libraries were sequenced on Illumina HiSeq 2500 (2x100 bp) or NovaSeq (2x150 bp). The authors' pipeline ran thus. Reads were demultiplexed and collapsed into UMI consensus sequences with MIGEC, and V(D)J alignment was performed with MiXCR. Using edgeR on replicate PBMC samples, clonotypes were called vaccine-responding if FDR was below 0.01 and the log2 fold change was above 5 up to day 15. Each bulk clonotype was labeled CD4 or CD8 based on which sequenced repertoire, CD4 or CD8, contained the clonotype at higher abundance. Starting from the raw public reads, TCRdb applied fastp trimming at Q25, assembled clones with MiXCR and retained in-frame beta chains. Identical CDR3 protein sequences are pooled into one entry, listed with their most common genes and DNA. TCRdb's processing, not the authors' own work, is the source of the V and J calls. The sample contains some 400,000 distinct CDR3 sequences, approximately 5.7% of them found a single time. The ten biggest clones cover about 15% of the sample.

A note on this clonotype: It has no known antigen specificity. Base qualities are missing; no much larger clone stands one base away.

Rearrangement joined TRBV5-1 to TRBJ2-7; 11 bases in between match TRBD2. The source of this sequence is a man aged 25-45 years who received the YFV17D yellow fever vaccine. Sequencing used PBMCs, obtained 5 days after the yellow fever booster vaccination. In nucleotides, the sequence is TGCGCCAGCAGCTTAACTAGCGGGAGTGCGTCCTACGAGCAGTACTTC. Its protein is CASSLTSGSASYEQYF. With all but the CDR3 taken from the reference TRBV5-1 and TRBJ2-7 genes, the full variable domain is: KAGVTQTPRYLIKTRGQQVTLSCSPISGHRSVSWYQQTPGQGLQFLFEYFSETQRNKGNFPGRFSGRQFSNSRSEMNVSTLELGDSALYLCASSLTSGSASYEQYFGPGTRLTVT.